This T cell receptor (beta chain) originates from a study of T cells in Graves' hyperthyroidism and ophthalmopathy. The CDR3 totals 16 residues. Germline V lookup: CDR1 SGHTA, CDR2 FQGNSA. V lost 11 bases, J lost 7 bases, and 26 bases lay in between. RNA transcripts served as the template for amplifying TCR beta CDR3 regions. A first-round RT-PCR of the TCR CDR3 used the HTBI primer set. MiXCR, applied by TCRdb to the multiplex PCR reads, yields one record per CDR3 protein. The data show roughly 710,000 distinct CDR3 sequences, roughly a third seen once. The chain combines TRBV7-2 with TRBJ2-2, with a weak D call TRBD1 (6 bases). The TCR was taken from a woman in her forties with Graves' hyperthyroidism. Material: blood. CDR3: CALVGADPLRDGELFF. DNA of the CDR3: TGTGCCCTCGTGGGGGCGGACCCTCTTAGAGACGGGGAGCTGTTTTTT.